The table lists the clone carrying this T cell receptor (beta chain) with many counts. This sample is part of a study of T cells after yellow fever vaccination. It was through 5'RACE template switching that TCR cDNA was made, with a universal primer site and UMIs added. MiXCR, run by TCRdb on the 5' RACE reads, gives a single entry per CDR3 protein. The sample holds more than 25,000 distinct CDR3 sequences, approximately 6% seen once. The sample was PBMCs, either bulk or a sorted T-cell subset (CD4+, CD8+, memory, or dextramer-sorted; not recorded which), taken on the day of the yellow fever booster vaccination. The receptor was isolated from a man aged 25-45 years who received the YFV17D yellow fever vaccine.

In DNA, the CDR3 is TGTGCCAGCAGCGGATCCCAAGAGACCCAGTACTTC. Translation gives CASSGSQETQYF. The chain employs TRBV7-2 and TRBJ2-5, with unresolved D. The V end lost 5 bases, the J end lost 1 base, and 5 bases lay between the germline ends. The germline V gene encodes CDR1 SGHTA and CDR2 FQGNSA. This CDR3 is built from 12 residues.